Here is one TCR beta chain with its context. This entry comes from a study of blood T cell repertoires in COVID-19. About the research overall: Whether acute or convalescent, the COVID-19 samples came from the United States, Italy and Spain.

Per the germline V gene, CDR1 is SEHNR and CDR2 is FQNEAQ (reference sequence). V was cut by 1 base and J by 4 bases, with 10 bases left in between. This CDR3 comprises 14 residues. Per the authors' pipeline: Amplification from reference gene primers served as the basis for estimated nucleated cell counts. Generated by immunoSEQ multiplex PCR, the TCRdb table keeps only in-frame clones and is missing some. The V and J calls and clone size are taken from that table; D and trimming were inferred from the DNA. The sample holds approximately 68,000 clones, around 86% seen once. Sample: peripheral blood. This sequence joins TRBV7-9 and TRBJ1-2; D gene ambiguous. This TCR derives from a man between 70 and 80 years old with active or convalescent COVID-19. DNA of the CDR3: TGTGCCAGCAGCTTAGGGGCTGGTCTCTATGGCTACACCTTC. This gives the protein CASSLGAGLYGYTF.